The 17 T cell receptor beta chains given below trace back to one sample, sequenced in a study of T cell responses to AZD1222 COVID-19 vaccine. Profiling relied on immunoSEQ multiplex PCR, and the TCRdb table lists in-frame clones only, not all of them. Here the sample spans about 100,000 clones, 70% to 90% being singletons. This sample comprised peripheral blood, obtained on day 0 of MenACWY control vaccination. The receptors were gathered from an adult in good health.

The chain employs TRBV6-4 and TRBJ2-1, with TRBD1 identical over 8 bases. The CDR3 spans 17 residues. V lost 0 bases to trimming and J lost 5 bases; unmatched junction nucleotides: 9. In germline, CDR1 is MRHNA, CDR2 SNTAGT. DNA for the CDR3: TGTGCCAGCAGTGACTCGACATCCCAGGGGGCACACAATGAGCAGTTCTTC. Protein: CASSDSTSQGAHNEQFF.

The CDR3 sequence is CASSVVPALMDQPQHF. In DNA form, the CDR3 reads TGTGCCAGCAGCGTAGTGCCCGCGTTAATGGATCAGCCCCAGCATTTT. The chain employs TRBV9 and TRBJ1-5; D unclear. V shed 0 bases and J shed 5 bases, with 15 bases lying between them. The CDR3 sequence is 16 residues long. Germline V gene sequence: CDR1 SGDLS, CDR2 YYNGEE.

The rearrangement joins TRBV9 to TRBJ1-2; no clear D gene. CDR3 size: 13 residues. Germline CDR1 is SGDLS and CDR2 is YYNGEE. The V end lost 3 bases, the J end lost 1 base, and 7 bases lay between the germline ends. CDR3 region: CASSAYYNYGYTF. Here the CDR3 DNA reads TGTGCCAGCAGCGCCTACTATAACTATGGCTACACCTTC.

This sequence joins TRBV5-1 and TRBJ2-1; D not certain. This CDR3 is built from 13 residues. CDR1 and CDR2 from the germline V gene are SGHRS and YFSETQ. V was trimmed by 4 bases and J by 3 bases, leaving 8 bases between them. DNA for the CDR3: TGCGCCAGCAGCCCATTGGACTACAATGAGCAGTTCTTC. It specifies CASSPLDYNEQFF.

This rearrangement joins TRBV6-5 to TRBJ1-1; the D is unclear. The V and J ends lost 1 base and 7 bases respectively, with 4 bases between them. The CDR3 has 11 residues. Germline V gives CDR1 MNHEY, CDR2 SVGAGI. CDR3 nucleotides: TGTGCCAGCAGTTACTTTGGTGAAGCTTTCTTT. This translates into CASSYFGEAFF.

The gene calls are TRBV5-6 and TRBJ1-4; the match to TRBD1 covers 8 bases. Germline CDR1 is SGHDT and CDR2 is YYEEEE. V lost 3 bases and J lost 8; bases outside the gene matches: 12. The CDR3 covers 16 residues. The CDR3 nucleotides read TGTGCCAGCAGCTGGGGAGGACAGGGTTCGGGGGAAAAACTGTTTTTT. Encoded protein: CASSWGGQGSGEKLFF. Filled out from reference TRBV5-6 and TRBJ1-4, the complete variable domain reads DAGVTQSPTHLIKTRGQQVTLRCSPKSGHDTVSWYQQALGQGPQFIFQYYEEEERQRGNFPDRFSGHQFPNYSSELNVNALLLGDSALYLCASSWGGQGSGEKLFFGSGTQLSVL.

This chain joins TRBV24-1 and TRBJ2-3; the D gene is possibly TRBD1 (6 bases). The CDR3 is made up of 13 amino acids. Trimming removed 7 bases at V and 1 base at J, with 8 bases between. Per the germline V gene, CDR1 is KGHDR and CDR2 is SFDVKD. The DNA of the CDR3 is TGTGCCACCAGCCGACAGGGCACAGATACGCAGTATTTT. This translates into CATSRQGTDTQYF.

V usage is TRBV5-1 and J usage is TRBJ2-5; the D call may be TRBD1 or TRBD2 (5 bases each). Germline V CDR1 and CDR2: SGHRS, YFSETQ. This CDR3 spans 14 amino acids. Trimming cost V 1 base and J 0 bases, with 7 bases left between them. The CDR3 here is CASSLLGDQETQYF. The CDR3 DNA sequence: TGCGCCAGCAGCTTGCTGGGGGACCAAGAGACCCAGTACTTC.

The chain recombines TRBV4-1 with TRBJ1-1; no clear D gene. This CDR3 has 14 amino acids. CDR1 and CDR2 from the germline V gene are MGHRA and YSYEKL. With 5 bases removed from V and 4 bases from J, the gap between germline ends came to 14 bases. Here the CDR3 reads CASSSIGFSTEAFF. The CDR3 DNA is TGCGCCAGCAGCTCTATAGGGTTTAGCACTGAAGCTTTCTTT.

CDR3 DNA sequence: TGTGCCAGCAAGCCAGGGCAAGAGACCCAGTACTTC. It yields the protein CASKPGQETQYF. The chain is built from TRBV28 and TRBJ2-5, with D possibly being TRBD1 (5 bases). The germline V gene has CDR1 MDHEN and CDR2 SYDVKM. V dropped 7 bases and J dropped 2 bases, with 8 bases sitting between them. The CDR3 runs to 12 residues.

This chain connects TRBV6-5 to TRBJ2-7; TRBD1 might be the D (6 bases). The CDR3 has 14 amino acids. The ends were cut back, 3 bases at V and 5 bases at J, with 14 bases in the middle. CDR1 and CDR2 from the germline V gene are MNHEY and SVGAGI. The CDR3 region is CASSYIGGLNEQYF. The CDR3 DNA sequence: TGTGCCAGCAGTTATATAGGGGGATTGAACGAGCAGTACTTC.

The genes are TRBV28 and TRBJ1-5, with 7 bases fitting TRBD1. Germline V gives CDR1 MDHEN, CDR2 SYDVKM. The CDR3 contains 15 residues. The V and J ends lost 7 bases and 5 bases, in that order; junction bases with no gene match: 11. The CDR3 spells CASTDPGTVHQPQHF. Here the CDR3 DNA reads TGTGCCAGCACCGACCCCGGGACAGTACATCAGCCCCAGCATTTT.

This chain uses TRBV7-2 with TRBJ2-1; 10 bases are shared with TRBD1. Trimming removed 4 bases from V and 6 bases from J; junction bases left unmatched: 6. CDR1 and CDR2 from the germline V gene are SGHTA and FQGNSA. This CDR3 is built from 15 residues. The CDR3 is CASSSGTGAFNEQFF. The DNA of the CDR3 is TGTGCCAGCAGCTCCGGGACAGGGGCTTTCAATGAGCAGTTCTTC.

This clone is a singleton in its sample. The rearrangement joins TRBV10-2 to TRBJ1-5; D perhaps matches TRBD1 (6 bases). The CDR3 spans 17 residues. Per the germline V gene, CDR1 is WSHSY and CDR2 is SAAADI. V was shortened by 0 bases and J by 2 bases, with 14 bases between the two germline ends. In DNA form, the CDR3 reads TGCGCCAGCAGTGAGTCGAGTAGAGGGGGGGGCAATCAGCCCCAGCATTTT. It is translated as CASSESSRGGGNQPQHF.

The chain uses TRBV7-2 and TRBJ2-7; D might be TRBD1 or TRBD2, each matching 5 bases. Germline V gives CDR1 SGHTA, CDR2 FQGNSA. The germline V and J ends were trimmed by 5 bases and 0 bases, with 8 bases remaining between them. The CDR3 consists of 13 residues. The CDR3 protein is CASSPGPSYEQYF. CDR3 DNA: TGTGCCAGCAGCCCGGGGCCCTCCTACGAGCAGTACTTC.

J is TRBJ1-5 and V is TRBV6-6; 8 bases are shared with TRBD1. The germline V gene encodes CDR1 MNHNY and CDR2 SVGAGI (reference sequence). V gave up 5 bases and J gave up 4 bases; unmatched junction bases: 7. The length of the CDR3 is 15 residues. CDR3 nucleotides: TGTGCCAGCAGTGGACAGGGTGGTCGAAATCAGCCCCAGCATTTT. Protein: CASSGQGGRNQPQHF.

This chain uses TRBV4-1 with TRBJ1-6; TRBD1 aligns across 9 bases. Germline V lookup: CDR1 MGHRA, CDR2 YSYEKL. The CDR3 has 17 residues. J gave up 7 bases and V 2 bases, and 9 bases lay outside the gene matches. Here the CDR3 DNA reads TGCGCCAGCAGCCAAAACTCGGCCGGGACAGGGAATTCACCCCTCCACTTT. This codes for CASSQNSAGTGNSPLHF.